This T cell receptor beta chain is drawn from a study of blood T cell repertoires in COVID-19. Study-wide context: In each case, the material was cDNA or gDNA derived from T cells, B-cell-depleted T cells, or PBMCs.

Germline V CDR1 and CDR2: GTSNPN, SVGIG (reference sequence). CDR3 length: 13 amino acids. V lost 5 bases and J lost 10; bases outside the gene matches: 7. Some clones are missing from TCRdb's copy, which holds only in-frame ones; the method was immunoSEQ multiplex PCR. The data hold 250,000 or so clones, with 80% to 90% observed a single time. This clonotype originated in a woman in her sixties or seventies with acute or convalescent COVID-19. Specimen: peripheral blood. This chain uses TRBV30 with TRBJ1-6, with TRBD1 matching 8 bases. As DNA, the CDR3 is TGTGCCTGGGTCCGGGACAGGAAGTCACCCCTCCACTTT. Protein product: CAWVRDRKSPLHF.